The 10 T cell receptor beta chains listed next were all sequenced from one sample in a study of cytomegalovirus exposure and HLA in healthy donors. PCR involved 60 Vbeta and 13 Jbeta primers. Sequenced by immunoSEQ multiplex PCR; TCRdb stores in-frame clones only, minus some. This table has about 130,000 clones, roughly 72% appearing once. Material: PBMCs. All receptors come from a male donor in good health and CMV-seronegative.

V and J are TRBV4-3 and TRBJ2-3; possible D gene TRBD2, 6 bases. CDR3 size: 15 residues. V was clipped by 4 bases and J by 0 bases, with 11 bases between them. Germline V gene lookup returns CDR1 LGHNA and CDR2 YSLEER. Here the CDR3 reads CASSPKAGSTDTQYF. The CDR3 DNA reads TGCGCCAGCAGCCCTAAAGCGGGCAGCACAGATACGCAGTATTTT.

Comment on this clone: In the same sample, other DNA sequences code for this CDR3. This sequence joins TRBV5-1 and TRBJ2-7; 9 bases fit TRBD2. Germline CDR1 is SGHRS and CDR2 is YFSETQ. The V segment lost 0 bases and the J segment 5 bases; nucleotides outside the gene matches: 6. This CDR3 is built from 15 residues. CDR3 DNA: TGCGCCAGCAGCTTGGTTCGCGGGGGGGCCAACGAGCAGTACTTC. Residues: CASSLVRGGANEQYF.

The chain is built from TRBV23-1 and TRBJ2-5; D is uncertain. TRBV23-1 is classed as an ORF, of uncertain function. V gave up 2 bases and J gave up 2 bases, with 15 bases separating them. The CDR3 is 16 residues long. CDR3 coding DNA: TGCGCCAGCAGTCAAAGTCGGCAGGCGAAACAAGAGACCCAGTACTTC. Protein product: CASSQSRQAKQETQYF.

This chain uses TRBV4-3 with TRBJ2-7; unclear D gene. The V and J ends lost 2 bases and 2 bases respectively, with 7 bases between them. This CDR3 is 13 amino acids long. Germline CDR1 is LGHNA and CDR2 is YSLEER. CDR3 DNA sequence: TGCGCCAGCAGCCAATCACAGACCTACGAGCAGTACTTC. Protein sequence: CASSQSQTYEQYF.

The rearrangement links TRBV5-6 to TRBJ1-5; D might be TRBD1 (5 bases). The germline V gene has CDR1 SGHDT and CDR2 YYEEEE. Trimming shortened V by 2 bases and J by 7 bases, and 10 bases separated the two germline ends. The CDR3 is 13 amino acids. The CDR3 region is CASSFQGQQPQHF. Written as DNA, the CDR3 is TGTGCCAGCAGCTTTCAGGGTCAACAGCCCCAGCATTTT.

This rearrangement joins TRBV4-2 to TRBJ1-4; 7 bases are shared with TRBD1. With 2 bases clipped from V and 5 bases from J, the junction kept 5 bases outside the gene matches. CDR1 is LGHNA, CDR2 YNFKEQ, per germline. This CDR3 is built from 15 residues. CDR3 loop: CASSQSQGENEKLFF. The CDR3 DNA follows: TGTGCCAGCAGCCAATCCCAGGGGGAGAATGAAAAACTGTTTTTT.

The chain carries TRBV27 and TRBJ1-5, with 7 nucleotides matching TRBD1. The CDR3 loop spans 14 amino acids. CDR1 and CDR2 from the germline V gene are MNHEY and SMNVEV (reference sequence). With V trimmed by 3 bases and J by 5 bases, 4 bases remained unmatched. This CDR3 reads CASSLGRGDQPQHF. CDR3 nucleotides: TGTGCCAGCAGTTTGGGCAGGGGGGATCAGCCCCAGCATTTT.

V is TRBV29-1 and J is TRBJ2-3; TRBD2 might be the D (5 bases). V lost 5 bases to trimming and J lost 3 bases, with 9 bases between them. From germline, CDR1 is SQVTM and CDR2 ANQGSEA. This CDR3 is built from 12 residues. Here the CDR3 reads CSVPRGTDTQYF. The CDR3 DNA follows: TGCAGCGTTCCCCGAGGGACAGATACGCAGTATTTT.

The chain has TRBV30 and TRBJ1-3; 7 bases fit TRBD1. J gave up 0 bases and V 6 bases, and 5 bases lay outside the gene matches. The CDR3 is 14 residues long. CDR1 and CDR2 from the germline V gene are GTSNPN and SVGIG (reference sequence). CDR3 sequence: CACQGTASGNTIYF. Written as DNA, the CDR3 is TGTGCCTGTCAGGGGACAGCCTCTGGAAACACCATATATTTT.

J is TRBJ2-2 and V is TRBV19, with a weak D call TRBD2 (6 bases). Trimming pared 3 bases from V and 3 bases from J, leaving 14 bases between. The germline gives CDR1 LNHDA, CDR2 SQIVND (reference sequence). The CDR3 is 16 residues long. CDR3 protein: CASSIIRGKDTGELFF. As DNA, the CDR3 is TGTGCCAGTAGTATTATCCGGGGGAAGGACACCGGGGAGCTGTTTTTT.